These 27 T cell receptor beta chains share one sample of origin, sequenced in a study of a mutant IDH1 vaccine in newly diagnosed glioma. Their antigens are not known. Time point denoted: week 5, during vaccination. In every dose of vaccine, 300 ug of mutant IDH1 20-mer peptide was given alongside topical imiquimod. Data came from immunoSEQ multiplex PCR; TCRdb stores just in-frame clones and leaves some out. The repertoire includes tens of thousands of clones, around 90% of them detected once, and about 4.2% sits in the top ten. Sequencing was performed on PBMCs, taken from a glioma patient whose treatment included an IDH1 peptide vaccine. Receptors were obtained from a woman aged 35 to 49 with glioma.

The chain couples TRBV7-4 to TRBJ1-3; possible D gene TRBD1, 5 bases. The CDR3 sequence is 18 residues long. CDR1 is SGHVT, CDR2 SQSDAQ, per germline. The V gene lost 1 base and the J gene lost 0 bases, with 16 bases spanning the gap. The CDR3 here is CASSLVRFRDSSGNTIYF. CDR3 nucleotide sequence: TGTGCCAGCAGCTTAGTCCGATTCAGGGATAGCTCTGGAAACACCATATATTTT. Supplemented by reference TRBV7-4 and TRBJ1-3, the full variable domain reads GAGVSQSPRYKVAKRGRDVALRCDSISGHVTLYWYRQTLGQGSEVLTYSQSDAQRDKSGRPSGRFSAERPERSVSTLKIQRTEQGDSAVYLCASSLVRFRDSSGNTIYFGEGSWLTVV.

This rearrangement joins TRBV4-2 to TRBJ1-4; D call uncertain. This CDR3 comprises 14 residues. V was pared by 2 bases and J by 8 bases, with 12 bases between. Per the germline V gene, CDR1 is LGHNA and CDR2 is YNFKEQ. CDR3 in amino acids: CASSQRAGGEKLFF. The CDR3 region has the DNA TGTGCCAGCAGCCAACGGGCCGGTGGGGAAAAACTGTTTTTT.

The CDR3 protein is CAWREEGGGYTF. In DNA, the CDR3 is TGTGCCTGGAGAGAGGAGGGAGGTGGCTACACCTTC. V is TRBV30 and J is TRBJ1-2; D remains unclear. Germline V CDR1 and CDR2: GTSNPN, SVGIG (reference sequence). The V gene lost 3 bases and the J gene lost 7 bases, with 12 bases spanning the gap. The CDR3 is 12 residues long.

The genes are TRBV5-4 and TRBJ2-5; D uncertain. CDR1 and CDR2 from the germline V gene are SGHNT and YYREEE (reference sequence). This CDR3 is 13 amino acids long. V dropped 0 bases and J dropped 2 bases, with 5 bases sitting between them. CDR3 loop: CASSLDPQETQYF. CDR3 DNA: TGTGCCAGCAGCTTGGACCCACAAGAGACCCAGTACTTC.

The chain links TRBV4-1 to TRBJ2-1; 9 bases are a match to TRBD2. The CDR3 covers 15 residues. V lost 0 bases and J lost 6; bases outside the gene matches: 3. In germline, CDR1 is MGHRA, CDR2 YSYEKL. The CDR3: CASSQEAGGGNEQFF. The DNA for the CDR3 is TGCGCCAGCAGCCAAGAAGCGGGGGGCGGCAATGAGCAGTTCTTC.

The genes are TRBV2 and TRBJ1-4; the D gene is possibly TRBD1 (6 bases). The CDR3 totals 18 residues. CDR1 and CDR2 (germline): SNHLY, FYNNEI. V lost 0 bases, J lost 3 bases, and 17 bases lay in between. CDR3: CASSEALGQGRANEKLFF. The DNA of the CDR3 is TGTGCCAGCAGTGAAGCGCTAGGCCAGGGGAGAGCTAATGAAAAACTGTTTTTT.

This clone was detected only once. The chain has TRBV6-5 and TRBJ2-1, with TRBD1 as a possible D gene (6 bases). V was trimmed by 2 bases and J by 0 bases, leaving 8 bases between them. This CDR3 spans 15 amino acids. Germline V lookup: CDR1 MNHEY, CDR2 SVGAGI. CDR3 in DNA: TGTGCCAGCAGTTACGAAGGGGGCTCCTACAATGAGCAGTTCTTC. It yields the protein CASSYEGGSYNEQFF.

The chain links TRBV29-1 to TRBJ1-1, with D possibly TRBD1 on 5 matching bases. In germline, CDR1 is SQVTM, CDR2 ANQGSEA. The V and J ends lost 5 bases and 0 bases respectively, with 7 bases between them. This CDR3 is 12 amino acids long. Here the CDR3 reads CSVRGMNTEAFF. DNA for the CDR3: TGCAGCGTTCGGGGGATGAACACTGAAGCTTTCTTT.

The chain uses TRBV5-1 and TRBJ2-1; 8 bases match TRBD2. Per the germline V gene, CDR1 is SGHRS and CDR2 is YFSETQ. V shed 2 bases and J 6 bases; nucleotides not matched to a gene: 7. CDR3 length equals 15 residues. CDR3 region: CASSFTGGRGNEQFF. CDR3 DNA: TGCGCCAGCAGCTTTACGGGAGGGAGAGGCAATGAGCAGTTCTTC.

The V and J genes are TRBV10-3 and TRBJ2-5; 8 nucleotides agree with TRBD1. V dropped 5 bases and J dropped 4; count of bases not matched to a gene: 9. Germline assignment: CDR1 ENHRY and CDR2 SYGVKD. The CDR3 loop spans 15 amino acids. The CDR3 reads CAISPDRGVGETQYF. CDR3 nucleotides: TGTGCCATCAGTCCTGACAGGGGCGTAGGAGAGACCCAGTACTTC.

V is TRBV5-1 and J is TRBJ2-5; D unresolved. Germline V gene lookup returns CDR1 SGHRS and CDR2 YFSETQ. The CDR3 is 13 amino acids. Trimming took 0 bases from V and 1 from J, leaving 4 bases between them. In DNA form, the CDR3 reads TGCGCCAGCAGCTTGGGTAGCCAAGAGACCCAGTACTTC. It is translated as CASSLGSQETQYF. The whole variable domain, filled in from reference TRBV5-1 and TRBJ2-5, reads KAGVTQTPRYLIKTRGQQVTLSCSPISGHRSVSWYQQTPGQGLQFLFEYFSETQRNKGNFPGRFSGRQFSNSRSEMNVSTLELGDSALYLCASSLGSQETQYFGPGTRLLVL.

This CDR3 is CASSLGGGGIKNGYTF. CDR3 DNA sequence: TGCGCCAGCAGCTTGGGAGGGGGCGGCATAAAAAATGGCTACACCTTC. The V call is TRBV5-1, the J call TRBJ1-2, with 7 bases that match TRBD1. The CDR3 sequence is 16 residues long. Germline CDR1 is SGHRS and CDR2 is YFSETQ. Unmatched junction bases numbered 11, after V lost 0 bases and J lost 6 bases.

The CDR3 loop is CASSLSYRGGSPLHF. As DNA, the CDR3 is TGTGCCAGCAGCTTGTCTTACCGGGGAGGTTCACCCCTCCACTTT. The chain carries TRBV6-6 and TRBJ1-6; D not certain. The germline V gene encodes CDR1 MNHNY and CDR2 SVGAGI (reference sequence). The V and J ends lost 6 bases and 9 bases respectively, with 18 bases between them. The CDR3 totals 15 residues.

This clone turned up a few times. This rearrangement joins TRBV18 to TRBJ2-7; no clear D. V was shortened by 6 bases and J by 5 bases, with 20 bases between the two germline ends. The CDR3 totals 15 residues. From germline, CDR1 is KGHSH and CDR2 LQKENI. CDR3 bases: TGTGCCAGCTCCTTTACGGGTCCCCCACCAGACGAGCAGTACTTC. It codes for CASSFTGPPPDEQYF. The full variable domain, in which reference TRBV18 and TRBJ2-7 provide the parts outside the CDR3, is NAGVMQNPRHLVRRRGQEARLRCSPMKGHSHVYWYRQLPEEGLKFMVYLQKENIIDESGMPKERFSAEFPKEGPSILRIQQVVRGDSAAYFCASSFTGPPPDEQYFGPGTRLTVT.

Comment on this clone: The junction shows a germline mismatch at one end, possibly a read error. The rearrangement joins TRBV7-7 to TRBJ1-1; D uncertain. The germline gives CDR1 SSHAT, CDR2 FNYEAQ (reference sequence). CDR3 length: 13 residues. CDR3 DNA sequence: TGTGCTAGCAGCTTCGGGTTGGGCACTGAAGCTTTCTTT. Translated, it gives CASSFGLGTEAFF.

This clone was counted once. CDR3 coding DNA: TGTGCCAGCAGCTCAGGGAGGTCTAATGAAAAACTGTTTTTT. Translation: CASSSGRSNEKLFF. This chain joins TRBV5-6 and TRBJ1-4, with D possibly being TRBD1 (5 bases). Germline lookup yields CDR1 SGHDT and CDR2 YYEEEE. Deletions cut 3 bases from V and 3 bases from J, with 9 bases between. This CDR3 comprises 14 residues.

The J gene is TRBJ1-2, the V gene TRBV18; possibly TRBD1 for D (6 bases). Germline assignment: CDR1 KGHSH and CDR2 LQKENI. This CDR3 is 15 amino acids long. Trimming cost V 3 bases and J 2 bases, with 13 bases left between them. The DNA of the CDR3 is TGTGCCAGCTCACCGGGGGACATACCAAACTATGGCTACACCTTC. This sequence encodes CASSPGDIPNYGYTF.

The V and J genes are TRBV21-1 and TRBJ1-1; TRBD1 reflects the table's D call only, with no check against the DNA. TRBV21-1 corresponds to a pseudogene. The CDR3 consists of 19 residues. The CDR3 DNA is TGTGCCAGCAGCTTTACGCTTAACAGGGGTTTAGGAGAGAACACTGAAGCTTTCTTT. It codes for CASSFTLNRGLGENTEAFF.

The gene calls are TRBV6-1 and TRBJ2-7; D is uncertain. V was pared by 1 base and J by 1 base, with 2 bases between. Per germline, CDR1 MNHNS and CDR2 SASEGT. CDR3 size: 12 residues. Here the CDR3 reads CASSEGSYEQYF. The CDR3 DNA reads as TGTGCCAGCAGTGAAGGGTCCTACGAGCAGTACTTC.

The chain joins TRBV2 to TRBJ2-7; TRBD2 might be the D (6 bases). The length of the CDR3 is 12 residues. CDR1 is SNHLY and CDR2 is FYNNEI in the germline V gene. The V gene lost 6 bases and the J gene lost 9 bases, with 15 bases spanning the gap. The CDR3 bases are TGTGCCAGCAGCGCGGACTATCTTCGGCAGTACTTC. Residues: CASSADYLRQYF.

This chain links TRBV6-1 with TRBJ1-3, with D perhaps matching TRBD1 (5 bases). In germline, CDR1 is MNHNS, CDR2 SASEGT. This CDR3 region has 15 residues. Trimming removed 3 bases at V and 0 bases at J, with 9 bases between. This chain's CDR3 is CASSDGTFSGNTIYF. In DNA form, the CDR3 reads TGTGCCAGCAGTGATGGGACTTTCTCTGGAAACACCATATATTTT.

The chain employs TRBV29-1 and TRBJ1-2; D uncertain. The germline V and J ends were trimmed by 8 bases and 3 bases, with 19 bases remaining between them. Germline V gene lookup returns CDR1 SQVTM and CDR2 ANQGSEA. The length of the CDR3 is 14 residues. In DNA, the CDR3 is TGCAGCTCGTGGAGGTGGGAGGAGGACTATGGCTACACCTTC. Translated, it gives CSSWRWEEDYGYTF.

This chain links TRBV2 with TRBJ2-5; possibly TRBD1 for D (6 bases). Trimming removed 6 bases from V and 2 bases from J, with 13 bases in between. From germline, CDR1 is SNHLY and CDR2 FYNNEI. This CDR3 is 14 amino acids long. The DNA for the CDR3 is TGTGCCAGCAGGACCGGGACATCTCAAGAGACCCAGTACTTC. Translated, it gives CASRTGTSQETQYF.

The gene calls are TRBV5-1 and TRBJ2-3; TRBD2 agrees at 9 bases. The CDR3 is 15 residues long. Germline CDR1 reads SGHRS; CDR2 reads YFSETQ. V shed 0 bases and J 4 bases; nucleotides not matched to a gene: 3. In DNA, the CDR3 is TGCGCCAGCAGCTTGGATGGCGGGGGGGCAGATACGCAGTATTTT. Protein product: CASSLDGGGADTQYF.

CDR3 sequence (DNA): TGTGCCAGCAGCTCCGGGACAGGGGTCTACAATGAGCAGTTCTTC. Amino acid sequence: CASSSGTGVYNEQFF. The chain carries TRBV7-2 and TRBJ2-1, with 10 bases matching TRBD1. From germline, CDR1 is SGHTA and CDR2 FQGNSA. The CDR3 extends over 15 amino acids. V dropped 4 bases and J dropped 3; count of bases not matched to a gene: 3.

The CDR3 region has the DNA TGTGCCAGCAGCAAACAGGGGGCAGACACCGGGGAGCTGTTTTTT. Translation: CASSKQGADTGELFF. The chain recombines TRBV5-4 with TRBJ2-2; TRBD1 aligns across 9 bases. CDR1 and CDR2 (germline): SGHNT, YYREEE (reference sequence). The CDR3 sequence is 15 residues long. The V segment lost 4 bases and the J segment 3 bases; nucleotides outside the gene matches: 4.

This clone was recorded once. J is TRBJ2-7 and V is TRBV15; the match to TRBD1 covers 7 bases. The CDR3 sequence is 15 residues long. The junction had 2 bases not matched to a gene; V was cut back by 0 bases and J by 0 bases. Germline assignment: CDR1 LNHNV and CDR2 YYDKDF (reference sequence). The CDR3 nucleotides read TGTGCCACCAGCAGAGATTGGACAGGCTCCTACGAGCAGTACTTC. Its translation: CATSRDWTGSYEQYF.